Reported below is one TCR beta chain. Its target antigen remains unknown. The record has no base qualities; no much larger clone is one base away. The record originates from a study of blood T cell repertoires in COVID-19 (TCRdb year 2020). Concerning the study at large: Samples from collaborators originated in the United States, Italy and Spain and spanned both the acute and convalescent phases of COVID-19. The prospective study material was composed of cDNA or gDNA derived from T cells, B-cell-depleted T cells, or PBMCs. Subjects who had been exposed to COVID-19, were actively infected with it, or had recovered from it provided the deeply sampled blood TCRbeta repertoires that made up the dataset. The repertoires were made available in a free public database intended to serve as a resource for research on the immune response to SARS-CoV-2. The samples were drawn from the first 160 participants of the ongoing ImmuneRACE study and from 1,200 or so subjects provided by 6 global collaborators. Sample metadata almost always included a de-identified subject ID, COVID-19 status, age in years and sex. Where available, HLA class I and class II types were obtained from metadata supplied by the sample provider rather than from assay-based typing. Results and caveats for the whole study, not just this receptor: The quantity of clinical and demographic metadata differed by source and by participant and was supplied without curation.

The immunoSEQ Assay, a bias-controlled multiplex PCR, was used to amplify TCRbeta CDR3 regions from genomic DNA. In the authors' own workflow: The number of nucleated cells in each sample was estimated from the amplification of reference gene primers within the assay. To quantify the absolute abundance of each unique TCRbeta CDR3 rearrangement, sequence reads were collapsed and filtered. For each sample, productive Simpson clonality was calculated as the square root of Simpson's diversity index across productive rearrangements. TCRdb took over this immuneACCESS table, retaining in-frame rearrangements with V and J assigned. Such tables are incomplete; in checked studies, under half of the missing clones stem from an unresolved V gene, and the remainder is unexplained. V and J calls and clone size are given by that table; D and trimming were obtained from the DNA. In all, the sample holds roughly 59,000 clones, and about 81% of those were seen once. The top ten constitute 15% to 19% of the sample.

Its CDR3 holds 14 amino acids, cysteine through phenylalanine. This entry keeps only the CDR3 DNA: 42 bases, framed from base 1. V is reduced by 5 bases and J by 0 bases, leaving a spacing of 11 bases between them. CDR1 and CDR2, per the germline V gene (reference sequence), are SEHNR and FQNEAQ. Whole blood was collected in K2EDTA tubes by collaborating institutions according to the institutions' own protocols. For TCRbeta analysis, collaborators shipped samples as frozen whole blood, isolated PBMCs, or DNA extracted from either of those sample types. The source of this sequence is an elderly man with acute or convalescent COVID-19. Material: peripheral blood. The sequence joins TRBV7-9 to TRBJ2-7; the D gene is possibly TRBD2, with 6 bases matching. The nucleotides read TGTGCCAGCAGCACCAGGGACTCCTCCTACGAGCAGTACTTC. Its protein reads: CASSTRDSSYEQYF.